What follows are 19 T cell receptor beta chains derived from one specimen sequenced in a study of CD8+CD57+ T cells in acquired aplastic anemia. CDR3 and TCR beta VDJ profiling relied on a genomic DNA template. Each CDR3 protein gets one entry after TCRdb re-called the reads with MiXCR. In the table there are about 190,000 distinct CDR3 sequences, around 50% of which are singletons. The source material was sorted CD4+, CD8+, or CD8+CD57+ T cells (not recorded which) from PBMCs. These TCRs come from a human donor in good health, serving as a control.

The chain carries TRBV20-1 and TRBJ2-3; 7 nucleotides align to TRBD2. The CDR3 runs 17 residues. The ends lost 1 base at V and 2 bases at J; junction bases unmatched: 12. Germline loops: CDR1 DFQATT, CDR2 SNEGSKA (reference sequence). The CDR3 sequence is CSARGTTTSVTTDTQYF. The DNA for the CDR3 is TGCAGTGCTAGAGGCACTACTACTAGCGTTACCACAGATACGCAGTATTTT.

This chain links TRBV9 with TRBJ2-1; 9 bases match TRBD1. J was trimmed by 1 base and V by 4 bases; bases with no gene match: 6. Per the germline V gene, CDR1 is SGDLS and CDR2 is YYNGEE. The CDR3 is made up of 16 amino acids. CDR3 DNA: TGTGCCAGCAGCCCGGGACAGGGAGGGTCCTACAATGAGCAGTTCTTC. This gives the protein CASSPGQGGSYNEQFF.

This clonotype appeared many times. The chain joins TRBV7-6 to TRBJ1-3; 8 bases map to TRBD1. The length of the CDR3 is 17 residues. Germline V gives CDR1 SGHVS, CDR2 FNYEAQ. Trimming cost V 2 bases and J 4 bases; bases outside gene matches: 10. CDR3 sequence: CASSLMDTRTGGNTIYF. The CDR3 DNA follows: TGTGCCAGCAGCTTAATGGATACCCGGACAGGGGGAAACACCATATATTTT.

This clonotype has ten or more counts. The rearrangement links TRBV13 to TRBJ2-1; 8 bases match TRBD1. V dropped 5 bases and J dropped 9; count of bases not matched to a gene: 12. Germline CDR1 is PRHDT and CDR2 is FYEKMQ (reference sequence). This CDR3 has 15 amino acids. DNA of the CDR3: TGTGCCAGCAGCCTCGACAGGGGCGCTCGGAGTGAGCAGTTCTTC. Translation: CASSLDRGARSEQFF.

This clonotype was observed a single time. The rearrangement uses TRBV7-9 and TRBJ1-1, with 7 bases aligning to TRBD1. Germline V gene sequence: CDR1 SEHNR, CDR2 FQNEAQ (reference sequence). With 7 bases clipped from V and 1 base from J, the junction kept 9 bases outside the gene matches. The CDR3 has 15 amino acids. The chain's CDR3 is CASTGQVRTNTEAFF. The CDR3 DNA is TGTGCCAGCACCGGACAGGTGCGGACGAACACTGAAGCTTTCTTT.

The chain uses TRBV10-3 and TRBJ2-2; no clear D. The CDR3 totals 14 residues. V was cut by 6 bases and J by 2 bases, with 10 bases left in between. The germline V gene has CDR1 ENHRY and CDR2 SYGVKD. The CDR3 DNA is TGTGCCATCAGCCAGGAGCTAAACACCGGGGAGCTGTTTTTT. Translating gives CAISQELNTGELFF.

V is TRBV19 and J is TRBJ2-1, with a possible D match to TRBD1 (5 bases). Germline values: CDR1 LNHDA, CDR2 SQIVND (reference sequence). CDR3 length equals 13 residues. The V gene lost 7 bases and the J gene lost 5 bases, with 12 bases spanning the gap. CDR3 sequence reads: CASMVIGDNEQFF. The CDR3 DNA reads as TGTGCCAGTATGGTTATAGGGGACAATGAGCAGTTCTTC.

This clonotype was found many times. This chain uses TRBV10-3 with TRBJ2-1; TRBD2 matches 8 bases. The CDR3 runs to 14 residues. Per germline, CDR1 ENHRY and CDR2 SYGVKD. Germline trimming cut 4 bases from V and 8 bases from J; bases unmatched to any gene: 7. CDR3 region: CAISAREAGDEQFF. The CDR3 nucleotides read TGTGCCATCAGTGCGCGGGAGGCGGGCGATGAGCAGTTCTTC.

In its sample, this clonotype was seen a few times. The V gene is TRBV4-2, the J gene TRBJ1-2; D is uncertain. The CDR3 length is 15 residues. Looked up from germline, CDR1 is LGHNA and CDR2 is YNFKEQ. V was shortened by 0 bases and J by 6 bases, with 14 bases between the two germline ends. The CDR3 spells CASSQDRETHDGYTF. The CDR3 nucleotides read TGTGCCAGCAGCCAAGATAGGGAAACCCATGATGGCTACACCTTC.

The V gene is TRBV12-3 or TRBV12-4, the J gene TRBJ2-1; D is unresolved. The CDR3 length is 17 residues. Trimming removed 2 bases from V and 3 bases from J, with 17 bases in between. CDR3 amino acids: CASSLRLFLAHYNEQFF. CDR3 in DNA: TGTGCCAGCAGTTTAAGGCTATTCTTAGCCCACTACAATGAGCAGTTCTTC.

The chain links TRBV28 to TRBJ1-2, with D perhaps matching TRBD1 (6 bases). V lost 6 bases to trimming and J lost 2 bases, with 10 bases between them. The CDR3 sequence is 13 residues long. Germline CDR1 is MDHEN and CDR2 is SYDVKM. In nucleotides, the CDR3 is TGTGCCAGCAGCACAGGGTTAAACTATGGCTACACCTTC. Translated: CASSTGLNYGYTF.

This clonotype appeared a few times. This chain links TRBV7-6 with TRBJ2-5, with D hard to call. CDR1 SGHVS and CDR2 FNYEAQ come from the germline V gene. V was trimmed by 1 base and J by 4 bases, leaving 4 bases between them. This CDR3 contains 12 residues. The CDR3 protein is CASSLDRETQYF. DNA for the CDR3: TGTGCCAGCAGCTTAGATCGAGAGACCCAGTACTTC.

The chain joins TRBV5-4 to TRBJ1-2, with no clear D. The CDR3 covers 12 residues. V was trimmed by 0 bases and J by 4 bases, leaving 4 bases between them. The germline gives CDR1 SGHNT, CDR2 YYREEE (reference sequence). CDR3 loop: CASSLVFYGYTF. The DNA of the CDR3 is TGTGCCAGCAGCTTGGTTTTCTATGGCTACACCTTC.

This clonotype occurred many times. The genes are TRBV4-2 and TRBJ2-3; 15 bases are a match to TRBD2. The J segment lost 4 bases and the V segment lost 0 bases, leaving 2 bases of the junction unmatched. CDR1 LGHNA and CDR2 YNFKEQ come from the germline V gene. The CDR3 is made up of 17 amino acids. DNA for the CDR3: TGTGCCAGCAGCCAAGATCGGACTAGCGGGGGGGCAGATACGCAGTATTTT. It is translated as CASSQDRTSGGADTQYF.

This clonotype was observed many times. The genes are TRBV12-3 or TRBV12-4 and TRBJ1-1; 8 nucleotides line up with TRBD1. The V and J ends lost 5 bases and 6 bases, in that order; junction bases with no gene match: 23. This CDR3 is built from 19 residues. CDR3 region: CASSIGGRPRQGLEAEAFF. The CDR3, as DNA: TGTGCCAGCAGTATCGGCGGACGGCCTCGACAGGGGTTAGAGGCTGAAGCTTTCTTT.

This rearrangement joins TRBV29-1 to TRBJ2-3, with TRBD2 matching 8 bases. With 3 bases clipped from V and 3 bases from J, the junction kept 8 bases outside the gene matches. The germline V gene has CDR1 SQVTM and CDR2 ANQGSEA. The CDR3 sequence is 15 residues long. As DNA, the CDR3 is TGCAGCGTTGATCCCGGGACTAGTAGAACAGATACGCAGTATTTT. Its protein product is CSVDPGTSRTDTQYF.

This clonotype was seen repeatedly, ten times or more. The chain joins TRBV20-1 to TRBJ1-1; D is unresolved. CDR3 length: 14 residues. Germline values: CDR1 DFQATT, CDR2 SNEGSKA (reference sequence). V was clipped by 0 bases and J by 1 base, with 9 bases between them. The CDR3 DNA follows: TGCAGTGCTAGAGAGGAGAACAGGAACACTGAAGCTTTCTTT. It yields the protein CSAREENRNTEAFF.

There are many counts of this clonotype. J is TRBJ2-1 and V is TRBV11-1, with D tentatively TRBD2 (5 bases). V was trimmed by 4 bases and J by 7 bases, leaving 17 bases between them. From germline, CDR1 is SGHAT and CDR2 FQDESV (reference sequence). The CDR3 length is 15 residues. In nucleotides, the CDR3 is TGTGCCAGCAGCTCCAACGGAGGTACGTCAAATGAGCAGTTCTTC. This codes for CASSSNGGTSNEQFF. The variable domain in full, completed from reference TRBV11-1 and TRBJ2-1, reads EAEVAQSPRYKITEKSQAVAFWCDPISGHATLYWYRQILGQGPELLVQFQDESVVDDSQLPKDRFSAERLKGVDSTLKIQPAELGDSAMYLCASSSNGGTSNEQFFGPGTRLTVL.

This clonotype was found a few times. A much larger clone is a single base away; this may be a read error. The chain employs TRBV7-2 and TRBJ2-7; D is unclear. The V and J ends lost 5 bases and 2 bases respectively, with 10 bases between them. The CDR3 extends over 13 amino acids. CDR1 and CDR2 from the germline V gene are SGHTA and FQGNSA. CDR3 in DNA: TGTGCCAGCAGCCAAGAAGGAGCCTACGAGCAGTACTTC. Its translation: CASSQEGAYEQYF. The whole variable domain, filled in from reference TRBV7-2 and TRBJ2-7, reads GAGVSQSPSNKVTEKGKDVELRCDPISGHTALYWYRQSLGQGLEFLIYFQGNSAPDKSGLPSDRFSAERTGGSVSTLTIQRTQQEDSAVYLCASSQEGAYEQYFGPGTRLTVT.